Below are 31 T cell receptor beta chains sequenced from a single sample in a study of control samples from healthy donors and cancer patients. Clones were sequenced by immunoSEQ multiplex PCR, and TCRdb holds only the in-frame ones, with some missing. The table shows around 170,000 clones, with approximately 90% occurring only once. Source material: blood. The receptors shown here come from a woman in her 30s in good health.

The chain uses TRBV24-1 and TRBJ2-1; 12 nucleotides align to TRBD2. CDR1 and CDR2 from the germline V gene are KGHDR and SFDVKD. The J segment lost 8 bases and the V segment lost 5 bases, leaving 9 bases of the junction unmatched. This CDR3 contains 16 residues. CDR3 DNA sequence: TGTGCCACCAGTGGTAGACTAGCGGGAGTTGGAGATGAGCAGTTCTTC. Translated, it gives CATSGRLAGVGDEQFF.

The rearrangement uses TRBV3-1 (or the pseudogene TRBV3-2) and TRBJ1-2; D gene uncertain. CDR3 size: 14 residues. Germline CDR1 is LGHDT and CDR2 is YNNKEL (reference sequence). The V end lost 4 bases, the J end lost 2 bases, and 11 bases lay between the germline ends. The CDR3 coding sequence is TGTGCCAGCAGCCCCGCCCTAGGGAACTATGGCTACACCTTC. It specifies CASSPALGNYGYTF.

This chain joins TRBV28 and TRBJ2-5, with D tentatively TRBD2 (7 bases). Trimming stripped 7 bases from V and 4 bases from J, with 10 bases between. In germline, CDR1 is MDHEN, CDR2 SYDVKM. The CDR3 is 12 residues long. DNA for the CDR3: TGTGCCAGCAAGAGGGGGGGAGAGACCCAGTACTTC. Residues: CASKRGGETQYF.

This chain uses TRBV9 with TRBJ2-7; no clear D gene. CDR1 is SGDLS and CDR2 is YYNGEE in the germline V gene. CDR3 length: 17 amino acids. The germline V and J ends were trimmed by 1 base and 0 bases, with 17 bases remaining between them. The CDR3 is CASSVWQKRVISYEQYF. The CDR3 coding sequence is TGTGCCAGCAGCGTATGGCAGAAAAGGGTGATCTCCTACGAGCAGTACTTC.

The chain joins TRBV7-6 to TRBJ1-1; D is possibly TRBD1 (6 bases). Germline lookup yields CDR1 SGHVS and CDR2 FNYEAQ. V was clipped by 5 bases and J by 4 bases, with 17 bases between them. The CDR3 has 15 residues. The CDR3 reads CASSPSWGLGTEAFF. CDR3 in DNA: TGTGCCAGCAGCCCGAGCTGGGGGCTCGGCACTGAAGCTTTCTTT.

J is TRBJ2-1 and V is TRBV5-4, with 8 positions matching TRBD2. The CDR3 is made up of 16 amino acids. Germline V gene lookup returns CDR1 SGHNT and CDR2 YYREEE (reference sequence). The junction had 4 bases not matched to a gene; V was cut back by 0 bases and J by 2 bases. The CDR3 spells CASSLATGRAYNEQFF. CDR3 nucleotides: TGTGCCAGCAGCTTGGCGACCGGGAGGGCCTACAATGAGCAGTTCTTC.

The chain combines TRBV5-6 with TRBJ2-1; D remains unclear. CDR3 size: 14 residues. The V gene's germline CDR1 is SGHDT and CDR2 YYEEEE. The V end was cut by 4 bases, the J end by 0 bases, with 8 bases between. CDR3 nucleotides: TGTGCCAGCAGCCAGATGGGCTCCTACAATGAGCAGTTCTTC. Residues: CASSQMGSYNEQFF.

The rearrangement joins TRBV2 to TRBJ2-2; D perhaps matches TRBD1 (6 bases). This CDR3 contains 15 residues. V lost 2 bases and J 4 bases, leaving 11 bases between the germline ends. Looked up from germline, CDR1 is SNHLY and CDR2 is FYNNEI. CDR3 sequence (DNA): TGTGCCAGCAGTGAATCCAACAGGGCCACCGGGGAGCTGTTTTTT. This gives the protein CASSESNRATGELFF.

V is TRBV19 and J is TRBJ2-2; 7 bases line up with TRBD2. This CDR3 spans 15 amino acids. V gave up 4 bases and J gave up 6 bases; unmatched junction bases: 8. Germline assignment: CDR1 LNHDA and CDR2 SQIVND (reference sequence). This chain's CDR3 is CASSKSSGVPGELFF. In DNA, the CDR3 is TGTGCCAGTAGTAAATCTAGCGGAGTTCCCGGGGAGCTGTTTTTT.

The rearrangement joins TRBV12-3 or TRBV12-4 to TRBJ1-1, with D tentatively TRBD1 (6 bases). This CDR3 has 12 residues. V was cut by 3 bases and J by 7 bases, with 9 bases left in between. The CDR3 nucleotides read TGTGCCAGCAGTTTGGACAGTCTTGAAGCTTTCTTT. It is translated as CASSLDSLEAFF.

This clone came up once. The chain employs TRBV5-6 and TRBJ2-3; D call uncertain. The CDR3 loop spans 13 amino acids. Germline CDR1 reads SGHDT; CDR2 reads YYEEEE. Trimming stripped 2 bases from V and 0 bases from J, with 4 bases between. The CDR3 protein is CASSLWSTDTQYF. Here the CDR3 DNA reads TGTGCCAGCAGCTTATGGAGCACAGATACGCAGTATTTT.

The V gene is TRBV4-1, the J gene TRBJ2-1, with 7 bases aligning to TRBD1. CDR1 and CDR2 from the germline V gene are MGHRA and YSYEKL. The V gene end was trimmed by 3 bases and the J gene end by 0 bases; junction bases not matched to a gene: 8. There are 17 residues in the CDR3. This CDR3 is CASSHEQGFSSYNEQFF. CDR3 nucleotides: TGCGCCAGCAGCCACGAACAGGGGTTTAGCTCCTACAATGAGCAGTTCTTC.

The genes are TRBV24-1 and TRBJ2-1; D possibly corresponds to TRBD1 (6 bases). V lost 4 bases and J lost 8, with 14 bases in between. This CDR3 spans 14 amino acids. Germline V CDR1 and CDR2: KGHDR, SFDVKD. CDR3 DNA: TGTGCCACCAGTGAGGGGGCACCCTGGGATGAGCAGTTCTTC. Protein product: CATSEGAPWDEQFF.

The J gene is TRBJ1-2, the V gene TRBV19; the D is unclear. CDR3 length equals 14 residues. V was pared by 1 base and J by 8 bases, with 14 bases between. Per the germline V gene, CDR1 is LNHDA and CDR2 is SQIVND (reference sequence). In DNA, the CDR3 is TGTGCCAGTAGTATAGGCCTGCGGGGAACGGGCTACACCTTC. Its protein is CASSIGLRGTGYTF.

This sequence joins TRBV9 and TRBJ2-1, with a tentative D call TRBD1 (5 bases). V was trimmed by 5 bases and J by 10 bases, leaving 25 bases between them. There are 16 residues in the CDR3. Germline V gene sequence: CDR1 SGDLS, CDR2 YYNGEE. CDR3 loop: CASSSEPQALAQEQFF. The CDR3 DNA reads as TGTGCCAGCAGTTCAGAGCCACAGGCGTTGGCGCAAGAGCAGTTCTTC.

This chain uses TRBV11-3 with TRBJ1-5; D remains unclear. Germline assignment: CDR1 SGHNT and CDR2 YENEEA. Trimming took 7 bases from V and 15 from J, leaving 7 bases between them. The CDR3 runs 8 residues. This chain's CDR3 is CASIRGHF. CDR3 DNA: TGTGCCAGCATCCGGGGGCATTTT. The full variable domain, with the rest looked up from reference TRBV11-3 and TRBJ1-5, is EAGVVQSPRYKIIEKKQPVAFWCNPISGHNTLYWYLQNLGQGPELLIRYENEEAVDDSQLPKDRFSAERLKGVDSTLKIQPAELGDSAVYLCASIRGHFGDGTRLSIL.

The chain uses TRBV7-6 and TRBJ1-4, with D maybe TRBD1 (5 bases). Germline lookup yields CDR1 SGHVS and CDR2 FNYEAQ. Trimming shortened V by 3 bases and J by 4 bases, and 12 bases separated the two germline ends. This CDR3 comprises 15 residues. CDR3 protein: CASSFQGGNNEKLFF. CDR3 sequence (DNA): TGTGCCAGCAGCTTTCAGGGCGGTAATAATGAAAAACTGTTTTTT.

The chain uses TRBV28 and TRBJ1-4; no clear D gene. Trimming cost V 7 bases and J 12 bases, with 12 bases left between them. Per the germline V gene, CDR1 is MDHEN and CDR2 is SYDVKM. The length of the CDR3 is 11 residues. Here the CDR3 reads CASTANGELFF. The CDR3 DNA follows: TGTGCCAGCACCGCCAACGGGGAACTGTTTTTT.

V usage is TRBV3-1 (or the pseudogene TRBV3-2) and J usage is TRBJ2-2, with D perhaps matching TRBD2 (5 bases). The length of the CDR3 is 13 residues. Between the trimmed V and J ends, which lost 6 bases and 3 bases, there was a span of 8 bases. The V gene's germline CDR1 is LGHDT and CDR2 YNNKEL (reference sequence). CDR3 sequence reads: CASREDYTGELFF. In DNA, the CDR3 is TGTGCCAGCAGAGAGGACTACACCGGGGAGCTGTTTTTT.

CDR3 DNA sequence: TGCGCCAGCAGCTTGGAGCTAGCGGGAGGGCCCGATGAGCAGTTCTTC. Its protein is CASSLELAGGPDEQFF. This chain joins TRBV5-1 and TRBJ2-1, with TRBD2 identical over 12 bases. The germline gives CDR1 SGHRS, CDR2 YFSETQ. The CDR3 has 16 residues. With 0 bases clipped from V and 8 bases from J, the junction kept 6 bases outside the gene matches.

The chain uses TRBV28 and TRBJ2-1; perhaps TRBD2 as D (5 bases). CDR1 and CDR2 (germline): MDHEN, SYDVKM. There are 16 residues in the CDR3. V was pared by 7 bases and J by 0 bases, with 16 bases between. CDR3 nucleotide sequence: TGTGCCAGCACCCTACAAAGCGGAAACTCCTACAATGAGCAGTTCTTC. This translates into CASTLQSGNSYNEQFF.

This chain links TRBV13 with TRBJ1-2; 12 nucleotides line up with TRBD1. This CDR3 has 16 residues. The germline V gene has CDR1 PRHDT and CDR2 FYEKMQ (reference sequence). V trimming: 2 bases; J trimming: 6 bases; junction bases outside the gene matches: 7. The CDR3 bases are TGTGCCAGCAGCTTAATCCCGGGACAGGGGGCAGATGGCTACACCTTC. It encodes CASSLIPGQGADGYTF.

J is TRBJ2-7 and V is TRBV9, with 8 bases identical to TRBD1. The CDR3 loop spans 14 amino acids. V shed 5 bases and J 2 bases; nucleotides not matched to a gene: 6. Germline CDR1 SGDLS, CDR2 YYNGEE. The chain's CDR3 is CASSPGTGTYEQYF. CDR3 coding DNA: TGTGCCAGCAGTCCCGGGACAGGTACCTACGAGCAGTACTTC.

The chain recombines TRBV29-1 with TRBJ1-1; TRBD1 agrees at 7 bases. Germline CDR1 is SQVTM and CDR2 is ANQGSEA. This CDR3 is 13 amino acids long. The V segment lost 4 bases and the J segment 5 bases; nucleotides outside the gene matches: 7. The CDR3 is CSVGAGGRTEAFF. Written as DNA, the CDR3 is TGCAGCGTTGGCGCAGGGGGTCGGACTGAAGCTTTCTTT.

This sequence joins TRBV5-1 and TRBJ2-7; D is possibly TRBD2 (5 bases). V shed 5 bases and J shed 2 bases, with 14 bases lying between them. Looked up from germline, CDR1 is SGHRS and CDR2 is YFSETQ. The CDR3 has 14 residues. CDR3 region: CASRVEGSAYEQYF. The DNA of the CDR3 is TGCGCCAGCAGAGTGGAAGGGAGCGCCTACGAGCAGTACTTC.

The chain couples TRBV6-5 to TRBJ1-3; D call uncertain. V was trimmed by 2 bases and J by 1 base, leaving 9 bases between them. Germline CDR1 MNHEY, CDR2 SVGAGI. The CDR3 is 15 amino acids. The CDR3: CASSYSTNSGNTIYF. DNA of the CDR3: TGTGCCAGCAGTTACAGTACCAATTCTGGAAACACCATATATTTT.

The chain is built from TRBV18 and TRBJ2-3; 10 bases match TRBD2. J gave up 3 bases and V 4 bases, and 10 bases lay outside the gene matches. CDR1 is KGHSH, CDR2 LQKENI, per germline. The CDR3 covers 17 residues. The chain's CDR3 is CASSRTRTSGHTDTQYF. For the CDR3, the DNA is TGTGCCAGCTCACGTACCCGGACTAGCGGACATACAGATACGCAGTATTTT.

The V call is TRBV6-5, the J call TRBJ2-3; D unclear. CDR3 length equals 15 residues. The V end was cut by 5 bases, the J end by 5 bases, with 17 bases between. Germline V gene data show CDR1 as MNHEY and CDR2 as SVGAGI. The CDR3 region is CASSPSHAPGDTQYF. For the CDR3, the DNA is TGTGCCAGCAGTCCTTCCCACGCCCCAGGAGATACGCAGTATTTT.

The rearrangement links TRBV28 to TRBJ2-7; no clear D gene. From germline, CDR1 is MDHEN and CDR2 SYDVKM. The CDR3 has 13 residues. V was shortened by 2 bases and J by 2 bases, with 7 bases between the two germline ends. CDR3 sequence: CASSLRPTYEQYF. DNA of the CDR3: TGTGCCAGCAGTTTAAGGCCCACCTACGAGCAGTACTTC.

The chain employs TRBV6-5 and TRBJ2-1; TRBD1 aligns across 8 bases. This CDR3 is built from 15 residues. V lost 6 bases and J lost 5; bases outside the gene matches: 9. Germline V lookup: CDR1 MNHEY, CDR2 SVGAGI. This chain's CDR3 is CASRRQGNRNNEQFF. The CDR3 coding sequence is TGTGCCAGCAGGCGACAGGGGAACCGAAACAATGAGCAGTTCTTC.

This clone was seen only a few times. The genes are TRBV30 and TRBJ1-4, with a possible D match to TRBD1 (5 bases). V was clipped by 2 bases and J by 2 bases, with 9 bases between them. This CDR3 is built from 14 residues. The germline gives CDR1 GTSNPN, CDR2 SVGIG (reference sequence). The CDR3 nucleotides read TGTGCCTGGAGTCTGGGGGGGACTAATGAAAAACTGTTTTTT. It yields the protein CAWSLGGTNEKLFF.